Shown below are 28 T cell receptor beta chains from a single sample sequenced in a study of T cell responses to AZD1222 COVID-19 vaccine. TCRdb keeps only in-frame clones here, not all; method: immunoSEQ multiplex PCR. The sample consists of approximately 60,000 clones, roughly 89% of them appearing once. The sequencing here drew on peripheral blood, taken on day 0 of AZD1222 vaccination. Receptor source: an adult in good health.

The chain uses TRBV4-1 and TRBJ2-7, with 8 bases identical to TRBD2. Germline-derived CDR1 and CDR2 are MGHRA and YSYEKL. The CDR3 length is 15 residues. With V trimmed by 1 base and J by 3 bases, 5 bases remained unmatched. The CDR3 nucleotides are TGCGCCAGCAGCCAAGGTTCGGGGGGGAACTACGAGCAGTACTTC. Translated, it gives CASSQGSGGNYEQYF.

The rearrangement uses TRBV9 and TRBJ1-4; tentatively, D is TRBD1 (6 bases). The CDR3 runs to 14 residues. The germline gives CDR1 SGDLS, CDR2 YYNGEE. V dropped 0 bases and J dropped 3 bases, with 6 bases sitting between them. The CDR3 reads CASSVAGANEKLFF. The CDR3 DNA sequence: TGTGCCAGCAGCGTAGCAGGGGCTAATGAAAAACTGTTTTTT.

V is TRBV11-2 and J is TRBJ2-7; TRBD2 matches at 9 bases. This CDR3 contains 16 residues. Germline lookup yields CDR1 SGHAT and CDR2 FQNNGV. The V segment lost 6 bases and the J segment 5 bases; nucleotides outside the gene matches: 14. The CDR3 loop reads CASRLAGMGLKDEQYF. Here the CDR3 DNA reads TGTGCCAGCAGGCTAGCGGGGATGGGCCTCAAGGACGAGCAGTACTTC.

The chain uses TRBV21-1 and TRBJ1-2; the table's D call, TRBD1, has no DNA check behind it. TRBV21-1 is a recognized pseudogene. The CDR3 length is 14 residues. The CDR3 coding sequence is TGTGCCAGTCAGCTGGCAGGGGAAGACTATGGCTACACCTTC. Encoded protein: CASQLAGEDYGYTF.

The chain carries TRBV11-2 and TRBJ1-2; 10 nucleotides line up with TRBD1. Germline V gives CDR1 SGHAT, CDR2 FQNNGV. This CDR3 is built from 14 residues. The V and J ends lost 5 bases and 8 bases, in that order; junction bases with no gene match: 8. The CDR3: CASSLGTGVGGYTF. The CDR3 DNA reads TGTGCCAGCAGCCTAGGGACAGGGGTGGGCGGCTACACCTTC.

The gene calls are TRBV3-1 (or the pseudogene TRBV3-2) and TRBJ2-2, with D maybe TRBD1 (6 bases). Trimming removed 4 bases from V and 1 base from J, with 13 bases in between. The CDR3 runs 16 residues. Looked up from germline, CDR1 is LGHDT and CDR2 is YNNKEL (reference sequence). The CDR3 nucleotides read TGTGCCAGCAGCCCACACAGGGATGGGAACACCGGGGAGCTGTTTTTT. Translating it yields CASSPHRDGNTGELFF.

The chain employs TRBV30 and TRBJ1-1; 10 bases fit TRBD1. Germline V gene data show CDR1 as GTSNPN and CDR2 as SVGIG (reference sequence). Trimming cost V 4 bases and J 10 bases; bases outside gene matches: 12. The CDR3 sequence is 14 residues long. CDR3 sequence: CAWKRDRGRPGAFF. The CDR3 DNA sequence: TGTGCCTGGAAAAGGGACAGGGGACGGCCGGGAGCTTTCTTT.

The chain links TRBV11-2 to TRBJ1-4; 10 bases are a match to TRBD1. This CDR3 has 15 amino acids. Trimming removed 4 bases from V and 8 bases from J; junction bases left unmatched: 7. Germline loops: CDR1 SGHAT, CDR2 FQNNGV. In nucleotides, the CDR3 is TGTGCCAGCAGCTCCTTTGGGACAGGGGTGGAAAAACTGTTTTTT. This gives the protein CASSSFGTGVEKLFF. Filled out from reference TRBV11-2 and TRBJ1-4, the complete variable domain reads EAGVAQSPRYKIIEKRQSVAFWCNPISGHATLYWYQQILGQGPKLLIQFQNNGVVDDSQLPKDRFSAERLKGVDSTLKIQPAKLEDSAVYLCASSSFGTGVEKLFFGSGTQLSVL.

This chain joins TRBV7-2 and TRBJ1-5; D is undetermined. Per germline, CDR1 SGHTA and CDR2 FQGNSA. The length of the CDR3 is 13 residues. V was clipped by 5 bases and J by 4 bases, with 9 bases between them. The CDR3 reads CASSTTENQPQHF. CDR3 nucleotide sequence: TGTGCCAGCAGCACCACAGAGAATCAGCCCCAGCATTTT.

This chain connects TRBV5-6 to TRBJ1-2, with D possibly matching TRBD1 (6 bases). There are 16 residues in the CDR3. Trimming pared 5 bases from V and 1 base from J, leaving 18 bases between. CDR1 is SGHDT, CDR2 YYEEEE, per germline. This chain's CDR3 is CASRGGFGHFNYGYTF. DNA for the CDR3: TGTGCCAGCAGGGGGGGCTTCGGACATTTTAACTATGGCTACACCTTC.

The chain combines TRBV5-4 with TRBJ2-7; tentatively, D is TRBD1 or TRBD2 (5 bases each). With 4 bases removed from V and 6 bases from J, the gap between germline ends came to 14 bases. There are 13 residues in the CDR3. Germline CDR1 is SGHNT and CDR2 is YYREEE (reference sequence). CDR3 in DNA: TGTGCCAGCAGCCTGAGAGGGGATCTCGAGCAGTACTTC. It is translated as CASSLRGDLEQYF.

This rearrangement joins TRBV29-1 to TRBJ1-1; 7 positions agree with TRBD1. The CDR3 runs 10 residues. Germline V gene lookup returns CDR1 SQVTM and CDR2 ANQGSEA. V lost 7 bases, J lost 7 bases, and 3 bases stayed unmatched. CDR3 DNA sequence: TGCAGCGGGTGGGACAGTGAAGCTTTCTTT. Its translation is CSGWDSEAFF.

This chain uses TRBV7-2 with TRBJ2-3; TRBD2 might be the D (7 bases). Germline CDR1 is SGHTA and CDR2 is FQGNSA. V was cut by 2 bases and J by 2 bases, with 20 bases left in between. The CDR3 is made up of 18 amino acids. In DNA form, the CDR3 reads TGTGCCAGCAGCTTAAAATCTCGTGGCGGGGGCCTCACAGATACGCAGTATTTT. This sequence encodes CASSLKSRGGGLTDTQYF.

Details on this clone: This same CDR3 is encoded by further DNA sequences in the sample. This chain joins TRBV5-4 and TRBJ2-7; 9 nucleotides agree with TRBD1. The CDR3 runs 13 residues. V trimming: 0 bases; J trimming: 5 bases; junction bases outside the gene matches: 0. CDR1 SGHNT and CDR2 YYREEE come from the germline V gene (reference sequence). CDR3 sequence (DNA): TGTGCCAGCAGCTTGGACAGGGGGCACGAGCAGTACTTC. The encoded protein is CASSLDRGHEQYF.

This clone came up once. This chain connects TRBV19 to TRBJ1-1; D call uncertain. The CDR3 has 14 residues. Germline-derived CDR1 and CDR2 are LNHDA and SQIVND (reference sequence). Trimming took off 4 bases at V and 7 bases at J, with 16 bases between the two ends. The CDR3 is CASSKGRVFHEAFF. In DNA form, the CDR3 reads TGTGCCAGTAGTAAGGGCAGAGTTTTTCATGAAGCTTTCTTT.

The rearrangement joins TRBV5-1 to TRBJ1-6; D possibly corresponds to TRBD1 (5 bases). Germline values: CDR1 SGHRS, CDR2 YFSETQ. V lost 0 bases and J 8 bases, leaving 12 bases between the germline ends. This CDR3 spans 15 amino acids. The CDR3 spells CASSLAQGRDSPLHF. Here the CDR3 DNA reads TGCGCCAGCAGCTTGGCCCAGGGTCGGGATTCACCCCTCCACTTT.

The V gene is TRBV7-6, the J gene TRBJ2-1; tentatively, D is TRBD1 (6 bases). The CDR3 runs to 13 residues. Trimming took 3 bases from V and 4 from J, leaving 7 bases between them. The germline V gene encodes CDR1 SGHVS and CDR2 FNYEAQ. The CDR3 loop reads CASSLTGYNEQFF. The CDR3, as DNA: TGTGCCAGCAGCTTGACAGGTTACAATGAGCAGTTCTTC.

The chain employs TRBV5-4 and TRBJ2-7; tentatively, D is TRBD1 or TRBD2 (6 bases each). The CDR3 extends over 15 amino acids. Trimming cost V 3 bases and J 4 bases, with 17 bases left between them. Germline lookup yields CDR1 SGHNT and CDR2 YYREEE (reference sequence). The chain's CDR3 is CASSSGKGGGYEQYF. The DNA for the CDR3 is TGTGCCAGCAGCTCCGGGAAGGGGGGAGGATACGAGCAGTACTTC.

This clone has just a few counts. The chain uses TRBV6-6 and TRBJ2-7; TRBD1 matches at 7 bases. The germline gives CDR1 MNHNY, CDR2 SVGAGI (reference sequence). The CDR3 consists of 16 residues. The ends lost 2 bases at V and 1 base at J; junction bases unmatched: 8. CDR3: CASSYQPGQSSYEQYF. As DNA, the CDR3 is TGTGCCAGCAGTTACCAGCCGGGACAGTCATCCTACGAGCAGTACTTC.

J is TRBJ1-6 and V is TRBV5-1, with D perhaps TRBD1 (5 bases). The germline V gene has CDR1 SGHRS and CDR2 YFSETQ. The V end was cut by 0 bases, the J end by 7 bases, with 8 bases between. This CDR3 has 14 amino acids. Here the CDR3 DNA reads TGCGCCAGCAGCTTGGCAGGGAGAAATTCACCCCTCCACTTT. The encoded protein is CASSLAGRNSPLHF.

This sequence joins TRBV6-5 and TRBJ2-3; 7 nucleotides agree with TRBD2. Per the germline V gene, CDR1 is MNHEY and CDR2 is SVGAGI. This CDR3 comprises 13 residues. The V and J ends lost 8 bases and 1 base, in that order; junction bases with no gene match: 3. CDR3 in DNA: TGTGCCAGCCGACGGGGGGGCACAGATACGCAGTATTTT. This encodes CASRRGGTDTQYF.

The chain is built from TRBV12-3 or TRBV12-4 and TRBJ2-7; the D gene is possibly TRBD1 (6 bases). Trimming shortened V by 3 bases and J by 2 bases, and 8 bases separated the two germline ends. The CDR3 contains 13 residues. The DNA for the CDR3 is TGTGCCAGCAGTTTTGACAGGACCTACGAGCAGTACTTC. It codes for CASSFDRTYEQYF.

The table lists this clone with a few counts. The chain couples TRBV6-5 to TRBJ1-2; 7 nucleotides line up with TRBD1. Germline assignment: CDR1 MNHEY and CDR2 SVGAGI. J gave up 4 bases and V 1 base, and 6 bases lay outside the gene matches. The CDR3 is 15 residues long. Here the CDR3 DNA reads TGTGCCAGCAGTTACTGGGACAGCATTGGCTATGGCTACACCTTC. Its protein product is CASSYWDSIGYGYTF.

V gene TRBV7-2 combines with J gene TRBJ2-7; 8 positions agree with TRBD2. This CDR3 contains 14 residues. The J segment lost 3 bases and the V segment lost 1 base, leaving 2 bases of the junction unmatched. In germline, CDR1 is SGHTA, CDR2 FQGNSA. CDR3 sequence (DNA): TGTGCCAGCAGCTTAGAACTAGCGGACTACGAGCAGTACTTC. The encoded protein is CASSLELADYEQYF.

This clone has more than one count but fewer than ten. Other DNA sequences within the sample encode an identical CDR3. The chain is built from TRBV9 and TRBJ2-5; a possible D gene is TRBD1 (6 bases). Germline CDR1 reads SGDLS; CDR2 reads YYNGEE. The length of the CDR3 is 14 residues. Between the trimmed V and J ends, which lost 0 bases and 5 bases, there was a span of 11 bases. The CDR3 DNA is TGTGCCAGCAGCGTAGGACAGGCAGGGGAGACCCAGTACTTC. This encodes CASSVGQAGETQYF.

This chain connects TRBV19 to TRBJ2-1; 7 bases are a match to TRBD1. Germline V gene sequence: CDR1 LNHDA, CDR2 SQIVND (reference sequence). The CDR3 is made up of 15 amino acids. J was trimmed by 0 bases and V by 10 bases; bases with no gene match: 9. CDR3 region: CATQTGQSSYNEQFF. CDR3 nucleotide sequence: TGTGCCACTCAGACAGGGCAAAGCTCCTACAATGAGCAGTTCTTC.

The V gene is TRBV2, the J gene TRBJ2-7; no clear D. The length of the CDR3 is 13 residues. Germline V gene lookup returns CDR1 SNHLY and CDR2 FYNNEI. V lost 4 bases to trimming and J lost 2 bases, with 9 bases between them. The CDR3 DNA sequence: TGTGCCAGCAGTGGCCGGCGAACCTACGAGCAGTACTTC. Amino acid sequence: CASSGRRTYEQYF.

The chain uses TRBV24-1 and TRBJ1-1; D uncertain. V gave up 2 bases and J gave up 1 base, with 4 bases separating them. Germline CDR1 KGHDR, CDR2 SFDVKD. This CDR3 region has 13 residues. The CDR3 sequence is CATSDWENTEAFF. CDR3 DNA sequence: TGTGCCACCAGTGATTGGGAGAACACTGAAGCTTTCTTT.